These T cell receptor beta chains were read from a single sample in a study of T cell responses to AZD1222 COVID-19 vaccine. TCRdb's copy holds only in-frame clones and misses some; the assay was immunoSEQ multiplex PCR. Among 86,000 or so clones listed, around nine tenths were seen once. The specimen was peripheral blood, collected 28 days after the second AZD1222 dose. These receptors originate from an adult who received the AZD1222 COVID-19 vaccine. Both conserved end residues are part of each CDR3. The order of the fields is D gene, V gene, J gene, clone size, CDR3 protein, CDR3 DNA. A D gene is named only where the DNA matches it firmly. Clone sizes are given selectively: once, few, many, or a class where the clone is expanded.

TRBD1,TRBV19,TRBJ1-1,NA,CASSDGQGRSEAFF,TGTGCCAGTAGTGATGGACAGGGACGGTCTGAAGCTTTCTTT
NA,TRBV28,TRBJ2-6,NA,CASSSSLGTNSGANVLTF,TGTGCCAGCAGTTCTTCACTAGGGACCAACTCTGGGGCCAACGTCCTGACTTTC
TRBD1,TRBV7-9,TRBJ1-1,few,CASSLREGGGTEAFF,TGTGCCAGCAGCTTAAGGGAAGGGGGCGGCACTGAAGCTTTCTTT
NA,TRBV5-1,TRBJ2-3,NA,CASSPYSTDTQYF,TGCGCCAGCAGCCCTTATTCCACAGATACGCAGTATTTT
TRBD1,TRBV19,TRBJ1-5,NA,CASSDRGRRPQHF,TGTGCCAGTAGTGACAGGGGGAGAAGGCCCCAGCATTTT
NA,TRBV7-2,TRBJ1-3,once,CASSVRRARSGNTIYF,TGTGCCAGCAGCGTACGTCGTGCAAGGTCTGGAAACACCATATATTTT
TRBD2,TRBV6-5,TRBJ2-1,NA,CASTPGLGINEQFF,TGTGCCAGCACCCCAGGACTAGGGATCAATGAGCAGTTCTTC
TRBD1,TRBV5-1,TRBJ1-2,NA,CASSLGTGRNYGYTF,TGCGCCAGCAGCTTGGGGACAGGAAGAAACTATGGCTACACCTTC
NA,TRBV2,TRBJ2-7,NA,CASSFSYEQYF,TGTGCCAGCAGCTTTAGCTACGAGCAGTACTTC
TRBD1,TRBV6-1,TRBJ1-4,NA,CASSESGGNEKLFF,TGTGCCAGCAGTGAGTCAGGGGGTAATGAAAAACTGTTTTTT
TRBD2,TRBV7-9,TRBJ2-1,NA,CASSHAGTSGREHEQFF,TGTGCCAGCAGCCATGCCGGGACTAGCGGGAGGGAACATGAGCAGTTCTTC
NA,TRBV2,TRBJ1-5,few,CASSPGHGQPQHF,TGTGCCAGCAGCCCCGGCCACGGTCAGCCCCAGCATTTT
NA,TRBV6-2/TRBV6-3,TRBJ2-5,NA,CASSPEVQETQYF,TGTGCCAGCAGTCCCGAGGTCCAAGAGACCCAGTACTTC
NA,TRBV19,TRBJ1-1,NA,CASSTLGQKTNEAFF,TGTGCCAGTAGTACCCTCGGACAGAAGACCAATGAAGCTTTCTTT
TRBD1,TRBV5-4,TRBJ2-5,NA,CASTAPGQGRTQYF,TGTGCCAGCACCGCACCTGGACAGGGGCGGACCCAGTACTTC
NA,TRBV18,TRBJ2-7,few,CASSPPGPYEQYF,TGTGCCAGCTCACCACCAGGACCCTACGAGCAGTACTTC
NA,TRBV11-2,TRBJ1-1,NA,CASSPERGRRTEAFF,TGTGCCAGCAGCCCCGAAAGAGGAAGGAGGACTGAAGCTTTCTTT
NA,TRBV5-1,TRBJ2-5,NA,CASSSQTGREETQYF,TGCGCCAGCAGCTCTCAAACAGGGAGGGAAGAGACCCAGTACTTC
NA,TRBV2,TRBJ1-6,NA,CASSGGYNSPLHF,TGTGCCAGCAGTGGCGGTTATAATTCACCCCTCCACTTT
TRBD1,TRBV10-3,TRBJ2-2,NA,CAISELSGQGFSGELFF,TGTGCCATCAGTGAGCTCTCTGGACAGGGATTCAGCGGGGAGCTGTTTTTT
TRBD1,TRBV9,TRBJ1-5,NA,CASSVGDSSNQPQHF,TGTGCCAGCAGCGTAGGGGACAGTAGCAATCAGCCCCAGCATTTT
TRBD2,TRBV18,TRBJ2-1,NA,CASSPRGRDSYNEQFF,TGTGCCAGCTCACCCCGCGGGAGAGACTCCTACAATGAGCAGTTCTTC
NA,TRBV14,TRBJ1-4,NA,CASSQEGHRTTNEKLFF,TGTGCCAGCAGCCAAGAGGGCCACAGAACAACTAATGAAAAACTGTTTTTT
TRBD2,TRBV5-1,TRBJ2-7,NA,CASSASSGSWAYEQYF,TGCGCCAGCTCCGCGTCTAGCGGGAGTTGGGCCTACGAGCAGTACTTC
NA,TRBV19,TRBJ2-1,NA,CASSQNPGLPFTKVF,TGTGCCAGTAGTCAAAACCCGGGACTCCCCTTCACCAAGGTCTTC
TRBD1,TRBV7-9,TRBJ1-4,NA,CASSPRQGGSHSNEKLFF,TGTGCCAGCAGCCCGCGACAGGGAGGGTCCCACTCTAATGAAAAACTGTTTTTT
NA,TRBV7-9,TRBJ1-1,NA,CASSYGANTEAFF,TGTGCCAGCAGCTACGGGGCGAACACTGAAGCTTTCTTT
TRBD1,TRBV4-1,TRBJ1-6,NA,CASSHLGQGDNSPLHF,TGCGCCAGCAGCCATCTCGGACAGGGCGACAATTCACCCCTCCACTTT
NA,TRBV19,TRBJ2-3,NA,CASNPGPRGTDTQYF,TGTGCCAGTAATCCGGGACCCCGAGGGACAGATACGCAGTATTTT
TRBD2,TRBV6-5,TRBJ2-7,few,CASSYAGLAEDYEQYF,TGTGCCAGCAGTTACGCGGGACTAGCGGAGGACTACGAGCAGTACTTC
NA,TRBV12-3/TRBV12-4,TRBJ2-3,NA,CASSPSSADTQYF,TGTGCCAGCAGCCCATCTAGCGCAGATACGCAGTATTTT